In this sample, the clone carrying this TCR beta chain turned up a few times. This specimen belongs to a study of identical twins. V trimming: 4 bases; J trimming: 0 bases; junction bases outside the gene matches: 8. The CDR3 runs to 17 residues. Germline V gene lookup returns CDR1 SGHVS and CDR2 FNYEAQ. Healthy Caucasian individuals made up all the donors. TCRdb passed the 5' RACE reads through MiXCR, listing each CDR3 protein once. The sample consists of hundreds of thousands of distinct CDR3 sequences, 15% to 20% of them appearing once. These same data were also listed under a study on T cells expressing NK-cell markers. That investigation notes: TCR beta repertoires came from sorted CD3+CD56+NKG2C+, CD3+CD56+NKG2C- and CD3+CD56-NKG2C+ T cells. Six or seven donors had dominant NKG2C+ clonotypes that comprised about 1.0-7.0% of their CD8+ T cells. These clonotypes, the leaders elsewhere, also led the CD3+CD56-NKG2C+ fraction in several donors.

The chain combines TRBV7-6 with TRBJ1-5; 8 nucleotides agree with TRBD1. Sequencing was performed on PBMCs. The receptor comes from a young woman in good health. This CDR3 is CASSSLQGGYSNQPQHF. The CDR3 DNA reads as TGTGCCAGCAGCTCGCTACAGGGGGGATATAGCAATCAGCCCCAGCATTTT.